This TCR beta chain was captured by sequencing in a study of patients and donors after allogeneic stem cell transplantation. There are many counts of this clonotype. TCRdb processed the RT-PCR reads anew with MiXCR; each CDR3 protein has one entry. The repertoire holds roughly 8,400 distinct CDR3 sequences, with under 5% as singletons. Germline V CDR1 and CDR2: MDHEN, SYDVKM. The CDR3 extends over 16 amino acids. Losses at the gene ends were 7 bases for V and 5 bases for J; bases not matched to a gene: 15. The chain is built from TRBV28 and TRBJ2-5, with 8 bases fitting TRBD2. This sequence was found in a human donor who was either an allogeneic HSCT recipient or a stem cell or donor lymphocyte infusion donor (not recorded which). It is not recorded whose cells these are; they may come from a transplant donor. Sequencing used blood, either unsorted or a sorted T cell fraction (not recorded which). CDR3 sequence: CASIQWTGGGPETQYF. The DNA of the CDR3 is TGTGCCAGCATCCAATGGACGGGAGGGGGTCCGGAGACCCAGTACTTC.